This T cell receptor (beta chain) derives from a study of shared clonotypes between healthy human individuals. Sequenced by immunoSEQ multiplex PCR; TCRdb stores in-frame clones only, minus some. The table records 1.6 million or so clones, around 98.5% of them present only once. Trimming left V 4 bases short and J 2 bases short, with 17 bases between. The V gene's germline CDR1 is SGHAT and CDR2 FQNNGV. The CDR3 length is 16 residues. The sequenced sample consisted of naive CD4+ T cells sorted from blood. The subset denotes: CD45RA+ positively selected. The receptor's source is a man aged 30 to 39 in good health. This chain joins TRBV11-2 and TRBJ1-2; TRBD1 is a possible D gene (5 bases). The CDR3 protein is CASSSIRRGDNYGYTF. The CDR3 DNA reads as TGTGCCAGCAGCTCTATCCGGCGGGGCGACAACTATGGCTACACCTTC.